The 25 T cell receptor beta chains reported below all come from one sample, sequenced in a study of tumor-infiltrating lymphocytes in oesophageal squamous cell carcinoma. TCRdb passed the PCR reads through MiXCR, listing each CDR3 protein once. The table includes about 15,000 distinct CDR3 sequences, roughly 55% detected once. Sequencing used esophageal tumor tissue. The receptors derive from a male donor with esophageal squamous cell carcinoma.

The J gene is TRBJ2-4, the V gene TRBV7-2; 12 bases are a match to TRBD2. The tail of the sequence fits TRBJ2-1 better, so the J call may be wrong. Germline lookup yields CDR1 SGHTA and CDR2 FQGNSA. CDR3 length: 16 amino acids. CDR3 coding DNA: TGTGCCAGCAGCCCCAAGACTAGCGGGAGCTTCCATGAGCAGTTCTTC. This encodes CASSPKTSGSFHEQFF.

The CDR3 loop reads CASSYSWASGNNEQFF. The CDR3, as DNA: TGTGCCAGCAGTTACTCGTGGGCTAGCGGGAACAATGAGCAGTTCTTC. This chain links TRBV6-5 with TRBJ1-1, with 9 bases aligning to TRBD2. The J call is doubtful: the DNA matches TRBJ2-1 better. This CDR3 has 16 residues. In germline, CDR1 is MNHEY, CDR2 SVGAGI.

Remarks on this clonotype: The missing conserved phenylalanine or tryptophan at the end of this CDR3 makes a read error likely. The DNA is left out, because the CDR3 cannot be placed on it with certainty; the CDR3 is given as TCRdb lists it. This rearrangement joins TRBV7-8 to TRBJ2-6; TRBD1 is the table's D call and was not checked against the DNA. The germline gives CDR1 SGHVS, CDR2 FQNEAQ. The CDR3 spans 16 residues, counting both ends. The CDR3 here is CASSLGSRYNEQFFGA.

This clonotype came up a few times. The chain uses TRBV13 and TRBJ1-1; no reliable D call. Germline V gene lookup returns CDR1 PRHDT and CDR2 FYEKMQ (reference sequence). The CDR3 is made up of 15 amino acids. V lost 1 base to trimming and J lost 1 base, with 10 bases between them. The CDR3 nucleotides read TGTGCCAGCAGCTTAGATTGGGGAACGAACACTGAAGCTTTCTTT. Its protein product is CASSLDWGTNTEAFF.

The chain couples TRBV7-3 to TRBJ2-7, with D perhaps matching TRBD1 (6 bases). The J call may be mistaken, given a closer DNA end match to TRBJ2-5. Germline CDR1 and CDR2: SGHTA and FQGTGA. The CDR3 spans 15 residues. The CDR3 protein is CASSLSGDRQETQYF. CDR3 sequence (DNA): TGTGCCAGCAGCCTTTCAGGGGATAGGCAAGAGACCCAGTACTTC.

This clonotype was seen repeatedly, ten times or more. The chain is built from TRBV19 and TRBJ1-2; 9 bases are shared with TRBD1. The trim removed 4 bases at V and 6 bases at J, leaving 12 bases unmatched. The CDR3 sequence is 16 residues long. Germline assignment: CDR1 LNHDA and CDR2 SQIVND (reference sequence). CDR3 bases: TGTGCCAGTAGTACATTCATGAGGGACAGGGAGGATGGCTACACCTTC. It yields the protein CASSTFMRDREDGYTF. Full variable domain (outside the CDR3, taken from reference TRBV19 and TRBJ1-2): DGGITQSPKYLFRKEGQNVTLSCEQNLNHDAMYWYRQDPGQGLRLIYYSQIVNDFQKGDIAEGYSVSREKKESFPLTVTSAQKNPTAFYLCASSTFMRDREDGYTFGSGTRLTVV.

The rearrangement uses TRBV5-1 and TRBJ2-2; TRBD2 might be the D (6 bases). In germline, CDR1 is SGHRS, CDR2 YFSETQ. The CDR3 loop spans 14 amino acids. V shed 2 bases and J shed 8 bases, with 13 bases lying between them. In DNA form, the CDR3 reads TGCGCCAGCAGCTTTAACGGAGGGTCTGGGGAGCTGTTTTTT. This codes for CASSFNGGSGELFF. Complete variable domain (other parts from reference TRBV5-1 and TRBJ2-2): KAGVTQTPRYLIKTRGQQVTLSCSPISGHRSVSWYQQTPGQGLQFLFEYFSETQRNKGNFPGRFSGRQFSNSRSEMNVSTLELGDSALYLCASSFNGGSGELFFGEGSRLTVL.

This clonotype was counted many times. The V gene is TRBV5-1, the J gene TRBJ2-3; D may correspond to TRBD1 or TRBD2 (5 bases each). Looked up from germline, CDR1 is SGHRS and CDR2 is YFSETQ. The CDR3 is 13 amino acids. V lost 3 bases and J lost 10, with 15 bases in between. The DNA for the CDR3 is TGCGCCAGCAGCTCGGCAATACTAGGGGCGCAGTATTTT. It is translated as CASSSAILGAQYF. The full variable domain, in which reference TRBV5-1 and TRBJ2-3 provide the parts outside the CDR3, is KAGVTQTPRYLIKTRGQQVTLSCSPISGHRSVSWYQQTPGQGLQFLFEYFSETQRNKGNFPGRFSGRQFSNSRSEMNVSTLELGDSALYLCASSSAILGAQYFGPGTRLTVL.

The chain couples TRBV7-2 to TRBJ2-7; possible D gene TRBD2, 5 bases. TRBJ2-5 matches the DNA end more closely, so the J call is doubtful. This CDR3 comprises 11 residues. Germline lookup yields CDR1 SGHTA and CDR2 FQGNSA. The CDR3 coding sequence is TGTGCCAGCAGCGTCCGGGGGACCCAGTACTTC. This translates into CASSVRGTQYF.

This clonotype occurred a few times. The CDR3 ends on some other residue instead of the conserved phenylalanine or tryptophan, so this is likely a read error. The limits of the CDR3 on the DNA are not certain, so only TCRdb's listed CDR3 is given. The genes are TRBV6-1 and TRBJ2-6; no DNA check was done on the table's D call, TRBD1. The CDR3 length is 17 residues, termini included. The V gene's germline CDR1 is MNHNS and CDR2 SASEGT. The CDR3 protein is CASSDLGGAFYEQYFGA.

This clonotype was observed a few times. The chain couples TRBV7-3 to TRBJ2-1, with 7 bases aligning to TRBD2. The CDR3 covers 15 residues. Germline V gene lookup returns CDR1 SGHTA and CDR2 FQGTGA. With 0 bases clipped from V and 6 bases from J, the junction kept 5 bases outside the gene matches. The CDR3 protein is CASSLTREPFNEQFF. The CDR3 bases are TGTGCCAGCAGCTTAACGCGGGAGCCTTTCAATGAGCAGTTCTTC.

CDR3 sequence: CASSFGTGFGTGELFF. CDR3 coding DNA: TGTGCCAGCAGTTTCGGGACAGGGTTTGGCACCGGGGAGCTGTTTTTT. The rearrangement uses TRBV12-3 or TRBV12-4 and TRBJ2-2, with TRBD1 matching 9 bases. Trimming cost V 3 bases and J 4 bases; bases outside gene matches: 6. The CDR3 is 16 residues long.

Relative to its sample, this clonotype is large. The V call is TRBV7-8, the J call TRBJ1-2; D might be TRBD1 (5 bases). The CDR3 loop spans 21 amino acids. CDR1 SGHVS and CDR2 FQNEAQ come from the germline V gene. V was cut by 4 bases and J by 4 bases, with 34 bases left in between. CDR3 residues: CASSSYEYPGTATTKFYGYTF. The CDR3 DNA follows: TGTGCCAGCAGCTCCTATGAATACCCCGGGACGGCCACGACTAAATTCTATGGCTACACCTTC.

The chain combines TRBV11-2 with TRBJ2-5; TRBD1 or TRBD2 may be the D gene (5 bases each). The J call is uncertain, as TRBJ2-7 better fits the DNA end. From germline, CDR1 is SGHAT and CDR2 FQNNGV. The CDR3 length is 15 residues. CDR3 nucleotide sequence: TGTGCCAGCAGCTTAGGTTTCTTGGGGGCCTACGAGCAGTACTTC. Encoded protein: CASSLGFLGAYEQYF.

The genes are TRBV7-2 and TRBJ1-2; D gene unclear. Germline V CDR1 and CDR2: SGHTA, FQGNSA. CDR3 size: 14 residues. Trimming left V 1 base short and J 5 bases short, with 11 bases between. In DNA form, the CDR3 reads TGTGCCAGCAGCTTAGGGTTTGACGGATATGGCTACACCTTC. It yields the protein CASSLGFDGYGYTF.

The J gene is TRBJ2-1, the V gene TRBV7-6; TRBD2 might be the D (6 bases). V lost 5 bases, J lost 0 bases, and 17 bases lay in between. The CDR3 has 17 residues. Germline assignment: CDR1 SGHVS and CDR2 FNYEAQ. The CDR3: CASSQLTSQFSYNEQFF. The CDR3 DNA reads as TGTGCCAGCAGCCAACTAACTAGCCAATTCTCCTACAATGAGCAGTTCTTC.

This clonotype was seen many times. The V call is TRBV5-1, the J call TRBJ2-2; 8 nucleotides line up with TRBD2. V trimming: 2 bases; J trimming: 7 bases; junction bases outside the gene matches: 7. Germline values: CDR1 SGHRS, CDR2 YFSETQ. The CDR3 spans 15 residues. The CDR3 region has the DNA TGCGCCAGCAGCTTCGGAGCGGGGGAGGACGGGGAGCTGTTTTTT. The encoded protein is CASSFGAGEDGELFF.

By proportion, this clonotype is medium-sized (0.01 to 0.1%). V is TRBV6-6 and J is TRBJ2-7, with TRBD1 matching over 7 bases. CDR1 is MNHNY and CDR2 is SVGAGI in the germline V gene (reference sequence). V shed 0 bases and J 2 bases; nucleotides not matched to a gene: 4. The CDR3 is 15 residues long. The CDR3 DNA sequence: TGTGCCAGCAGTTACTCTCTGGACAGGACCTACGAGCAGTACTTC. Translated, it gives CASSYSLDRTYEQYF.

V is TRBV7-2 and J is TRBJ2-6, with D perhaps TRBD1 or TRBD2 (5 bases each). The J call is doubtful: the DNA matches TRBJ2-1 better. CDR1 is SGHTA, CDR2 FQGNSA, per germline. The CDR3 length is 16 residues. The CDR3 nucleotides read TGTGCCAGCAGCTTAGGGCCACGGGGCACTGGAGATGAGCAGTTCTTC. It translates to CASSLGPRGTGDEQFF.

This clonotype was detected many times. The V call is TRBV2, the J call TRBJ2-1; possible D gene TRBD2, 6 bases. V gave up 10 bases and J gave up 14 bases, with 18 bases separating them. Germline lookup yields CDR1 SNHLY and CDR2 FYNNEI. CDR3 length: 11 residues. The CDR3 region has the DNA TGTGCCACCTCCGAGGAGGGGCGTAAGTTCTTC. This sequence encodes CATSEEGRKFF.

This clonotype was picked up a small number of times. The chain employs TRBV7-2 and TRBJ2-3, with unresolved D. This CDR3 is 14 amino acids long. The ends were cut back, 6 bases at V and 6 bases at J, with 16 bases in the middle. Germline CDR1 and CDR2: SGHTA and FQGNSA. CDR3 amino acids: CASSQRVLWDTQYF. CDR3 DNA sequence: TGTGCCAGCAGTCAACGGGTCCTATGGGATACGCAGTATTTT.

Comment on this clonotype: The conserved closing phenylalanine or tryptophan is absent in this CDR3, likely reflecting a read error. The DNA is left out, because the CDR3 cannot be placed on it with certainty; the CDR3 is given as TCRdb lists it. This chain uses TRBV11-2 with TRBJ2-5; TRBD1 is the table's D call, not checked against the DNA. Inclusive of both ends, the CDR3 amounts to 15 amino acids. Germline V gives CDR1 SGHAT, CDR2 FQNNGV. CDR3 in amino acids: CASSPGQGDGYTFGS.

Written as DNA, the CDR3 is TGTGCCAGCAGCTTACGCATGGGGGACGTGACCTTCTTT. This gives the protein CASSLRMGDVTFF. V usage is TRBV7-6 and J usage is TRBJ1-1, with D maybe TRBD1 (5 bases). Germline CDR1 SGHVS, CDR2 FNYEAQ. The CDR3 has 13 residues. V lost 2 bases to trimming and J lost 14 bases, with 18 bases between them.

This chain connects TRBV7-6 to TRBJ2-1; possible D gene TRBD1, 6 bases. Judging by the DNA end, TRBJ2-5 fits better; the J call may be wrong. The CDR3 has 16 amino acids. The germline gives CDR1 SGHVS, CDR2 FNYEAQ. CDR3 in DNA: TGTGCCAGCAGCCCTCTAGCCGATACAGGGTTGGTGACCCAGTACTTC. This gives the protein CASSPLADTGLVTQYF.

This clonotype has a handful of counts. This may arise from a read error, as a much more abundant clone is one base away. The chain has TRBV27 and TRBJ2-5, with TRBD2 as a possible D gene (6 bases). Trimming took off 6 bases at V and 11 bases at J, with 25 bases between the two ends. The CDR3 runs 15 residues. The germline V gene encodes CDR1 MNHEY and CDR2 SMNVEV (reference sequence). CDR3 in DNA: TGTGCCAGCAGCCCGAGACTAGGTAGATACAATGAGCAGTACTTC. This translates into CASSPRLGRYNEQYF.